This T cell receptor beta chain was obtained from a study of identical twins. Comments on this clonotype: Antigen specificity is unknown.

V was cut by 2 bases and J by 1 base, with 7 bases left in between. CDR3 length: 14 amino acids. Template switching added a universal primer site, and cDNA bore unique molecular identifiers. TCRdb itself ran the 5' RACE reads through MiXCR, one entry per CDR3 protein. The table records a few hundred thousand distinct CDR3 sequences, approximately 16% of them present only once. Healthy Caucasians were all of the donors. Whole-study findings and limits: Zero-insertion analyses were open to partial confounding by invariant MAIT and iNKT cells. The same donors were not followed; conclusions instead depended on cross-sectional statistical analysis.

The data also belong to a second study, concerning yellow fever vaccine responses in identical twins.

Specimen: CD4+ T cells sorted from blood. The V call is TRBV12-3 or TRBV12-4, the J call TRBJ2-3, with D possibly being TRBD2 (6 bases). This clonotype was obtained from a woman aged 18-29 years in good health. This chain's CDR3 is CASSLSSGTDTQYF. CDR3 sequence (DNA): TGTGCCAGCAGTTTATCTAGCGGCACAGATACGCAGTATTTT.